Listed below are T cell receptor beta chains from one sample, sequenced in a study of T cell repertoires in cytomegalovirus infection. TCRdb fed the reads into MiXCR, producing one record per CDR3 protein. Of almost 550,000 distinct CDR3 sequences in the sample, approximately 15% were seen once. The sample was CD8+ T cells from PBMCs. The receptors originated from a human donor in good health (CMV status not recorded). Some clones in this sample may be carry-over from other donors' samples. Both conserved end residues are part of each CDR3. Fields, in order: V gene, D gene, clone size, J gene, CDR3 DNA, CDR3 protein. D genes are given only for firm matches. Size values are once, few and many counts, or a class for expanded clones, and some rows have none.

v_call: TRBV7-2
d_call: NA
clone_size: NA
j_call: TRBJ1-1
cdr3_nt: TGTGCCAGCAGCCCCTTTCGAACTGAAGCTTTCTTT
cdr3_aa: CASSPFRTEAFF

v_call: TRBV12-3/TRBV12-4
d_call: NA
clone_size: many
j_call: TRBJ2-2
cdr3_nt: TGTGCCATCCTTCGGGGTTCGAACACCGGGGAGCTGTTTTTT
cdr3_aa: CAILRGSNTGELFF

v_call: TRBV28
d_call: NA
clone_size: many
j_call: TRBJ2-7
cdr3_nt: TGTGCCAGCAGTTTAGAGGGGATTCGGCGCGACTACGAGCAGTACTTC
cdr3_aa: CASSLEGIRRDYEQYF

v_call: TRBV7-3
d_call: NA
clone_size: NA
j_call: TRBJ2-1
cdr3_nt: TGTGCCAGCAGTACCGAGAGCGGAAAGGGGTTGCAGTTCTTC
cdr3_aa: CASSTESGKGLQFF

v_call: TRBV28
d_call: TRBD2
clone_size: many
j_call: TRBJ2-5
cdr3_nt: TGTGCCAGCAGTTTACGGGGGGGGCTGGTGACCCAGTACTTC
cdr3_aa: CASSLRGGLVTQYF

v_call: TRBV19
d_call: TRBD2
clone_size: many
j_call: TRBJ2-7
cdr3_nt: TGTGCCAGTAGTCTTACTAGCGGGGGGTACGAGCAGTACTTC
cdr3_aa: CASSLTSGGYEQYF

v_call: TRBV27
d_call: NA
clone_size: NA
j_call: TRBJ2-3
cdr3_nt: TGTGCCAGCAGTTTCTCGCGGCGACGCACAGATACGCAGTATTTT
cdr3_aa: CASSFSRRRTDTQYF

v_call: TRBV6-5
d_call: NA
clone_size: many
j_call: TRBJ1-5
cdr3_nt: TGTGCCAGCAGTTCCCTATTTTATTTCGTCCTCCGGGGGTTCAGCAATCAGCCCCAGCATTTT
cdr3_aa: CASSSLFYFVLRGFSNQPQHF

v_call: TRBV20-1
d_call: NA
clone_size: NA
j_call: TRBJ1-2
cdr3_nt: TGCAGTGCTCCCAGGGACCATGGCTACACCTTC
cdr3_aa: CSAPRDHGYTF

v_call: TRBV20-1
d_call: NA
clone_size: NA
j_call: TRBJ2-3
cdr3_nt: TGCAGTGCTAGAGGGCCTTGGAGGGAATTCACAGATACGCAGTATTTT
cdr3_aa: CSARGPWREFTDTQYF

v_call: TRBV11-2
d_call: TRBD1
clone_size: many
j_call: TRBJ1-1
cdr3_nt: TGTGCCAGCAGCTTATGGGACAGGGAGGATTGGAACACTGAAGCTTTCTTT
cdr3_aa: CASSLWDREDWNTEAFF

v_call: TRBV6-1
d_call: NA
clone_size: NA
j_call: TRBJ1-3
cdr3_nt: TGTGCCAGCAGTGAGATCCCGGGACACTTCTCTGGAAACACCATATATTTT
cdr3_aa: CASSEIPGHFSGNTIYF

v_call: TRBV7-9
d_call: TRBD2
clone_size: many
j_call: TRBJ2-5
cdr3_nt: TGTGCCAGCAGCTTAGGTCGCGGGGGGATCCAAGAGACCCAGTACTTC
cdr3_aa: CASSLGRGGIQETQYF

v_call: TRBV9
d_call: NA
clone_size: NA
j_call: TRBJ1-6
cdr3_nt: TGTGCCAGCAGCTTAACAGCGAGGGGTTCACCCCTCCACTTT
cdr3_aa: CASSLTARGSPLHF

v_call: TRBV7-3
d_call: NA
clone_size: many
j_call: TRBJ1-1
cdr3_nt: TGTGCCAGCAGCGCAGACAGTAACACTGAAGCTTTCTTT
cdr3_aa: CASSADSNTEAFF

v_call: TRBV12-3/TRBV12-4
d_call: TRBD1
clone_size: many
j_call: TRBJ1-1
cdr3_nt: TGTGCCAGCAGTTTAGACAGGGGGATTACTGAAGCTTTCTTT
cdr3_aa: CASSLDRGITEAFF

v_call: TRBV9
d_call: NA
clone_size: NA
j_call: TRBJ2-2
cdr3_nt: TGTGCCAGCAGCGCCCAAGGGGGTAACACCGGGGAGCTGTTTTTT
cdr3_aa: CASSAQGGNTGELFF

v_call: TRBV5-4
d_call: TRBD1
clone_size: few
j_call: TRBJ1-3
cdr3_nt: TGTGCCAGCAGCTTTCAGGGGGAGAGGTCTGGAAACACCATATATTTT
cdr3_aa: CASSFQGERSGNTIYF

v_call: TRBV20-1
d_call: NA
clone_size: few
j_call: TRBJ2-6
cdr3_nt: TGCAGTGCTAGAGATTCATGGGACTCTGGGGCCAACGTCCTGACTTTC
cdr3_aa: CSARDSWDSGANVLTF

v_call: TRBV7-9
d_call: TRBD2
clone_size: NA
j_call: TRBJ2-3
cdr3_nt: TGTGCCAGCAGCCCACATAGCGGGGGGCACACAGATACGCAGTATTTT
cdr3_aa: CASSPHSGGHTDTQYF

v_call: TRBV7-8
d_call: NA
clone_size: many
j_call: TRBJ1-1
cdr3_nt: TGTGCCAGCAGCTTAGAGCCAGGGACTGCCGCATGGAACACTGAAGCTTTCTTT
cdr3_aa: CASSLEPGTAAWNTEAFF

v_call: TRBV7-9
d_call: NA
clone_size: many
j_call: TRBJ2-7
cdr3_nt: TGTGCCAGCAGCTTTACGGGGAAGGCCTACGAGCAGTACTTC
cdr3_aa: CASSFTGKAYEQYF

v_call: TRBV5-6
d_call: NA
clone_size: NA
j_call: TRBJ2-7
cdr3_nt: TGTGCCAGCAGCGGAGCCGTGACAGGGAGGTACGAGCAGTACTTC
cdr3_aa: CASSGAVTGRYEQYF

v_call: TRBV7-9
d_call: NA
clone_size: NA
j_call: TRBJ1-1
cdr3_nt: TGTGCCAGCAGCTCCAAACAGGGAGCGGGGACTGAAGCTTTCTTT
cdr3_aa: CASSSKQGAGTEAFF

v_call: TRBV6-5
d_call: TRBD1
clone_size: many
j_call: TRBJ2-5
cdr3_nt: TGTGCCAGCAGGCTACAGGGGCGGTCAGAGACCCAGTACTTC
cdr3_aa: CASRLQGRSETQYF

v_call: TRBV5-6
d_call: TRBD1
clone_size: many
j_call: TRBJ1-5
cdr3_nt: TGTGCCAGCAGCGCGACAGGGTTTAGTCAGCCCCAGCATTTT
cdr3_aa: CASSATGFSQPQHF

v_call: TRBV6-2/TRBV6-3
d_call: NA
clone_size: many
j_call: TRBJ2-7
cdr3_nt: TGTGCCAGCAGTTCTATAGGACTAACTTCCTACGAGCAGTACTTC
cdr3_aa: CASSSIGLTSYEQYF

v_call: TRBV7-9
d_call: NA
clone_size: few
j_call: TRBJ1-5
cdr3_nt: TGTGCCAGCAGCGCCCCGGAAGCGGGAGGTAGCAATCAGCCCCAGCATTTT
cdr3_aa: CASSAPEAGGSNQPQHF